This entry concerns a single TCR beta chain. The antigen remains undetermined. This specimen belongs to a study of cytomegalovirus exposure and HLA in healthy donors. General study results and limits: The majority of TCR sequences were rare, yet some public TCRs appeared in many donors.

Clones were read by immunoSEQ multiplex PCR, and TCRdb kept only the in-frame ones, dropping some. The sample carries approximately 160,000 clones, 75% to 95% recorded once. V was cut by 0 bases and J by 8 bases, with 19 bases left in between. Germline lookup yields CDR1 SGHVS and CDR2 FNYEAQ. The CDR3 has 16 amino acids. Sequencing was performed on PBMCs. The receptor's source is a young woman in good health and CMV-seropositive. The chain has TRBV7-6 and TRBJ1-2; a possible D gene is TRBD1 (6 bases). CDR3 sequence (DNA): TGTGCCAGCAGCTTAGCCCCGGCGGGGGGGGCGCGAGGCTACACCTTC. Its protein is CASSLAPAGGARGYTF.